This T cell receptor (beta chain) appears in the sequencing data of a study of cytomegalovirus exposure and HLA in healthy donors. General observations from the study: Most TCR beta V segments were productive about 90% or about 30% of the time in an earlier analysis. In most subjects, TCR beta sequences reportedly gave accurate predictions of HLA-A and HLA-B alleles. In a later analysis, at a false discovery rate of 0.05, about 15,000 TCR beta sequences were associated with HLA alleles.

The germline CDR1 and CDR2 sequences are LNHNV and YYDKDF (reference sequence). Deletions cut 4 bases from V and 5 bases from J, with 14 bases between. The CDR3 length is 14 residues. Concerning this clone itself: Its antigen is undetermined.

PCR employed 60 Vbeta and 13 Jbeta primers. Assay: immunoSEQ multiplex PCR; the TCRdb copy retains only in-frame clones and omits some. The sample records approximately 120,000 clones, roughly 80% being singletons. The sequence was obtained from a female donor in good health and CMV-seronegative. Sequenced material: PBMCs. The gene calls are TRBV15 and TRBJ1-1; tentative D call: TRBD1 (5 bases). The CDR3 is CATSKSPGKTEAFF. CDR3 sequence (DNA): TGTGCCACCAGCAAATCCCCAGGGAAAACTGAAGCTTTCTTT.